The following is a T cell receptor beta chain sequence with its context. The target antigen is unknown. A single record per CDR3 protein comes from TCRdb applying MiXCR to the 5' RACE reads. The data contain some 900,000 distinct CDR3 sequences, 9% to 15% of them singletons. The data originate from a study of identical twins. CDR1 is SEHNR, CDR2 FQNEAQ, per germline (reference sequence). The V gene end was trimmed by 6 bases and the J gene end by 4 bases; junction bases not matched to a gene: 11. The CDR3 has 15 amino acids. Notes on the study in general: An excess of low generation probability was shown by twin-shared out-of-frame alpha sequences.

The same data also went into a second study, on yellow fever vaccine responses in identical twins.

The chain links TRBV7-9 to TRBJ2-5; 7 bases are shared with TRBD2. This receptor was obtained from a woman aged 18-29 years in good health. Sequenced sample: PBMCs. The CDR3, as DNA: TGTGCCAGCAGACCAACTTGGGGGGAGGGAGAGACCCAGTACTTC. Translated: CASRPTWGEGETQYF.